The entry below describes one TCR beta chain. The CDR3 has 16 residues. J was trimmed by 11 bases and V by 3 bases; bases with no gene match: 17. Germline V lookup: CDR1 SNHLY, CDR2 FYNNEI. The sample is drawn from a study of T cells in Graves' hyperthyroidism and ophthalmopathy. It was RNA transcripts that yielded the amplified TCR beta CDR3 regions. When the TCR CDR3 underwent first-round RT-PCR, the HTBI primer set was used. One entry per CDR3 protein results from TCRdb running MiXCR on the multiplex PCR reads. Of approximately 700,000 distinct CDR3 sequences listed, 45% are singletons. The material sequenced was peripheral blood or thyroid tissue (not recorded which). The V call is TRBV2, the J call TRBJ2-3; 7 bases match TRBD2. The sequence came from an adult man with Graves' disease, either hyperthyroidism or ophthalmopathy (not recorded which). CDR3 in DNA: TGTGCCAGCAGTGATAGGCGGGGGAACACCCCCCGACAGCAGTATTTT. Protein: CASSDRRGNTPRQQYF.